This TCR beta chain was sequenced for a study of cytomegalovirus exposure and HLA in healthy donors. The CDR3 has 14 amino acids. V lost 9 bases to trimming and J lost 2 bases; unmatched junction nucleotides: 10. Germline loops: CDR1 SGHVS, CDR2 FQNEAQ. Notes on this clone: As yet, its antigen is unknown.

PCR employed 60 Vbeta and 13 Jbeta primers. Repertoires were generated with immunoSEQ multiplex PCR, while TCRdb's copy carries only in-frame clones and drops some. The sample has 100,000 to 150,000 clones; roughly 80% are singletons. Study-level points and caveats: Later analysis indicated greater clonal expansion among HLA-associated TCR beta chains than among equally common other chains. Several V segments, TRBV6-2 and TRBV6-3 among them, could not be told apart and were dropped. Relative to the approximately 630-donor mean, N-insertions were reportedly fewer in an Asian-associated ancestry cluster in a later analysis.

The TCR sequence derives from a boy between 10 and 17 years old in good health and CMV-seronegative. The V call is TRBV7-8, the J call TRBJ2-7, with TRBD2 identical over 7 bases. What was sequenced was PBMCs. DNA of the CDR3: TGTGCCAGTACAAATGCTGGGAGGGCCTACGAGCAGTACTTC. This sequence encodes CASTNAGRAYEQYF.